The next 4 T cell receptor beta chains were all read from a single sample in a study of blood T cell repertoires in COVID-19. Profiling relied on immunoSEQ multiplex PCR, and the TCRdb table lists in-frame clones only, not all of them. The table includes about 180,000 clones, 80% to 90% detected once. The sequencing input was PBMCs or T cells enriched from blood (not recorded which). Receptors originate from a man in his fifties who had recovered from COVID-19.

The chain links TRBV7-9 to TRBJ1-1; 8 bases are shared with TRBD1. With 6 bases clipped from V and 4 bases from J, the junction kept 4 bases outside the gene matches. CDR3 length equals 13 residues. Germline lookup yields CDR1 SEHNR and CDR2 FQNEAQ (reference sequence). The CDR3 protein is CASRPTGATEAFF. DNA for the CDR3: TGTGCCAGCAGACCGACAGGGGCCACTGAAGCTTTCTTT.

This clone was seen ten or more times. The J gene is TRBJ2-7, the V gene TRBV4-2; tentatively, D is TRBD2 (6 bases). Trimming cost V 3 bases and J 5 bases, with 11 bases left between them. The CDR3 loop spans 13 amino acids. Germline V gives CDR1 LGHNA, CDR2 YNFKEQ. Here the CDR3 DNA reads TGTGCCAGCAGCCAGCGGCCGGGGGACGAGCAGTACTTC. This encodes CASSQRPGDEQYF.

The rearrangement links TRBV6-5 to TRBJ2-1; D perhaps matches TRBD2 (7 bases). The germline V gene has CDR1 MNHEY and CDR2 SVGAGI. The ends were cut back, 7 bases at V and 4 bases at J, with 17 bases in the middle. This CDR3 is 15 amino acids long. CDR3 sequence reads: CASKGPGGLYNEQFF. The DNA for the CDR3 is TGTGCCAGCAAGGGTCCGGGGGGCCTTTACAATGAGCAGTTCTTC.

The chain carries TRBV19 and TRBJ1-5; D is unresolved. The V gene lost 1 base and the J gene lost 7 bases, with 5 bases spanning the gap. This CDR3 is 12 amino acids long. Germline-derived CDR1 and CDR2 are LNHDA and SQIVND (reference sequence). Here the CDR3 reads CASSIVYQPQHF. CDR3 in DNA: TGTGCCAGTAGTATAGTCTACCAGCCCCAGCATTTT.